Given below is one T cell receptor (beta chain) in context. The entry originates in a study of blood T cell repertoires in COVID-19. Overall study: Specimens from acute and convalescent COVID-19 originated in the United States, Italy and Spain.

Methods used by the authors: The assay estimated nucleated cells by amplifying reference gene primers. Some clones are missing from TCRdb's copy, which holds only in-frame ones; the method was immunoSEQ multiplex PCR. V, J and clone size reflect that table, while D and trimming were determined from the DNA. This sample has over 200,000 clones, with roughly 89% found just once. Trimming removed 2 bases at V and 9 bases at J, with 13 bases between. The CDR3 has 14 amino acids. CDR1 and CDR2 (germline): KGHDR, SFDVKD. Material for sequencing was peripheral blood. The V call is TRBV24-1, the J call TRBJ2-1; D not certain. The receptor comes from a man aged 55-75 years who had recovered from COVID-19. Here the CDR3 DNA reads TGTGCCACCAGTGATTGGCCTCTGCGAGGTGAGCAGTTCTTC. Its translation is CATSDWPLRGEQFF.